This passage covers 32 T cell receptor beta chains from one sample sequenced in a study of technical replicates of blood from a few donors (dated by TCRdb to about 2017). The library relied on the immunoSEQ multiplex PCR assay. This immuneACCESS table, as held by TCRdb, lists in-frame sequences with V and J called but not all clones. Of the missing ones, under half trace to an unresolved V gene in checked studies; the others have no known cause. The sample contains about 70,000 clones, around 97% of them found a single time. The ten largest clones take up 0.21% of the sample. Sequenced sample: T cells isolated from PBMCs. The receptors stem from a human donor in good health.

In this sample, this clone turned up a few times. V usage is TRBV20-1 and J usage is TRBJ1-1; 8 bases align to TRBD1. This CDR3 region has 10 residues. V gave up 5 bases and J gave up 12 bases; unmatched junction bases: 5. Germline CDR1 is DFQATT and CDR2 is SNEGSKA (reference sequence). CDR3 in DNA: TGCAGTGCTCAGGACAGGGTAACTTTCTTT. As protein: CSAQDRVTFF.

V and J are TRBV7-9 and TRBJ2-5, with 7 bases that match TRBD2. The CDR3 loop spans 14 amino acids. The J segment lost 2 bases and the V segment lost 0 bases, leaving 0 bases of the junction unmatched. Germline values: CDR1 SEHNR, CDR2 FQNEAQ (reference sequence). The CDR3 spells CASSLAGGQETQYF. The CDR3 region has the DNA TGTGCCAGCAGCTTAGCGGGGGGGCAAGAGACCCAGTACTTC.

This clone was seen just once. The chain uses TRBV9 and TRBJ1-5; TRBD1 is a possible D gene (6 bases). V gave up 3 bases and J gave up 0 bases, with 13 bases separating them. This CDR3 comprises 16 residues. The germline V gene encodes CDR1 SGDLS and CDR2 YYNGEE. The CDR3 DNA is TGTGCCAGCAGCGAGGGGGGACTAAATAGCAATCAGCCCCAGCATTTT. Translated: CASSEGGLNSNQPQHF.

The gene calls are TRBV4-1 and TRBJ1-1, with D hard to call. In germline, CDR1 is MGHRA, CDR2 YSYEKL. The CDR3 consists of 14 residues. V shed 1 base and J shed 3 bases, with 9 bases lying between them. The CDR3 spells CASSQVLFDTEAFF. The CDR3 region has the DNA TGCGCCAGCAGCCAAGTCCTATTTGACACTGAAGCTTTCTTT.

The chain has TRBV7-9 and TRBJ2-7; D is possibly TRBD2 (7 bases). The germline V and J ends were trimmed by 5 bases and 12 bases, with 17 bases remaining between them. The germline gives CDR1 SEHNR, CDR2 FQNEAQ (reference sequence). The CDR3 contains 12 residues. CDR3: CASSAGEGVWYF. CDR3 DNA: TGTGCCAGCAGCGCCGGGGAGGGGGTTTGGTACTTC.

This clone has only one observation. V is TRBV5-1 and J is TRBJ1-1; 10 nucleotides line up with TRBD1. J gave up 1 base and V 4 bases, and 4 bases lay outside the gene matches. Germline assignment: CDR1 SGHRS and CDR2 YFSETQ. The CDR3 has 15 residues. The CDR3 sequence is CASSRTGGENTEAFF. The CDR3 DNA sequence: TGCGCCAGCAGCCGGACAGGGGGAGAGAACACTGAAGCTTTCTTT.

The V and J genes are TRBV25-1 and TRBJ1-2, with D possibly matching TRBD1 (6 bases). Trimming left V 6 bases short and J 8 bases short, with 10 bases between. This CDR3 is 11 amino acids long. Germline V CDR1 and CDR2: MGHDK, SYGVNS. CDR3 residues: CASRGAWGYTF. CDR3 sequence (DNA): TGTGCCAGCAGGGGGGCGTGGGGCTACACCTTC.

This clone was seen a single time. The rearrangement joins TRBV5-6 to TRBJ1-1; TRBD1 is a possible D gene (5 bases). V was shortened by 4 bases and J by 8 bases, with 15 bases between the two germline ends. Per germline, CDR1 SGHDT and CDR2 YYEEEE. This CDR3 has 13 residues. The CDR3 sequence: CASSPGGVLEAFF. CDR3 in DNA: TGTGCCAGCAGCCCCGGGGGAGTATTGGAAGCTTTCTTT.

The CDR3 DNA reads TGCGCCAGCAGTTACACAGGGGCCTCCACTGAAGCTTTCTTT. Translation: CASSYTGASTEAFF. This sequence joins TRBV5-1 and TRBJ1-1; TRBD1 matches at 7 bases. With V trimmed by 5 bases and J by 4 bases, 8 bases remained unmatched. CDR1 and CDR2 (germline): SGHRS, YFSETQ. The CDR3 is made up of 14 amino acids.

This chain uses TRBV6-1 with TRBJ2-4; 7 bases agree with TRBD1. The trim removed 0 bases at V and 12 bases at J, leaving 17 bases unmatched. The CDR3 runs to 17 residues. Germline V gives CDR1 MNHNS, CDR2 SASEGT. The DNA of the CDR3 is TGTGCCAGCAGTGAAGCGCACCTTTTTTACGGGACAGCAAATCAGTACTTC. Encoded protein: CASSEAHLFYGTANQYF.

In DNA form, the CDR3 reads TGTGCCAGCAGTGAAGTGACACGGGACAGGCTGTTTTTT. This sequence encodes CASSEVTRDRLFF. The V gene is TRBV6-1, the J gene TRBJ1-4, with 8 bases identical to TRBD1. Germline CDR1 reads MNHNS; CDR2 reads SASEGT. Unmatched junction bases numbered 6, after V lost 1 base and J lost 14 bases. The CDR3 totals 13 residues.

The rearrangement links TRBV9 to TRBJ1-1; 8 nucleotides agree with TRBD1. The V and J ends lost 6 bases and 6 bases, in that order; junction bases with no gene match: 7. The CDR3 is made up of 13 amino acids. Germline CDR1 reads SGDLS; CDR2 reads YYNGEE. The CDR3 loop is CASTGQGEAEAFF. For the CDR3, the DNA is TGTGCCAGCACTGGACAGGGTGAAGCTGAAGCTTTCTTT.

The chain joins TRBV19 to TRBJ2-7; 10 nucleotides agree with TRBD1. CDR3 length: 16 residues. V lost 3 bases, J lost 2 bases, and 7 bases stayed unmatched. Germline V gene data show CDR1 as LNHDA and CDR2 as SQIVND (reference sequence). Here the CDR3 reads CASSIIGTGVTYEQYF. The CDR3 DNA reads TGTGCCAGTAGTATTATCGGGACAGGGGTTACCTACGAGCAGTACTTC. Using reference TRBV19 and TRBJ2-7 for the parts outside the CDR3, the full variable domain is DGGITQSPKYLFRKEGQNVTLSCEQNLNHDAMYWYRQDPGQGLRLIYYSQIVNDFQKGDIAEGYSVSREKKESFPLTVTSAQKNPTAFYLCASSIIGTGVTYEQYFGPGTRLTVT.

The chain employs TRBV7-9 and TRBJ2-3; D might be TRBD1 (6 bases). The CDR3 is made up of 15 amino acids. Germline CDR1 and CDR2: SEHNR and FQNEAQ (reference sequence). Trimming took 5 bases from V and 2 from J, leaving 14 bases between them. The CDR3 bases are TGTGCCAGCAGCCCGGGACAAGCTATCACAGATACGCAGTATTTT. Amino acids: CASSPGQAITDTQYF.

The chain has TRBV4-1 and TRBJ1-5, with TRBD1 matching over 12 bases. The CDR3 sequence is 19 residues long. CDR1 MGHRA and CDR2 YSYEKL come from the germline V gene. The V and J ends lost 3 bases and 0 bases, in that order; junction bases with no gene match: 9. The CDR3 is CASSHPRDRGPYSNQPQHF. The CDR3 DNA is TGCGCCAGCAGCCATCCCCGGGACAGGGGGCCCTATAGCAATCAGCCCCAGCATTTT.

This clone was counted a single time. This rearrangement joins TRBV28 to TRBJ1-3; D gene uncertain. Trimming pared 3 bases from V and 0 bases from J, leaving 6 bases between. The CDR3 runs to 14 residues. Germline CDR1 and CDR2: MDHEN and SYDVKM. This CDR3 reads CASSFTDSGNTIYF. The DNA for the CDR3 is TGTGCCAGCAGTTTCACAGACTCTGGAAACACCATATATTTT.

The J gene is TRBJ1-4, the V gene TRBV6-1, with D unclear. V lost 6 bases, J lost 8 bases, and 13 bases lay in between. There are 13 residues in the CDR3. Germline CDR1 MNHNS, CDR2 SASEGT. The CDR3 sequence: CASSNGVEEKLFF. CDR3 nucleotides: TGTGCCAGCAGCAACGGGGTTGAGGAAAAACTGTTTTTT.

V gene TRBV10-3 combines with J gene TRBJ2-3; TRBD1 matches at 7 bases. J lost 2 bases, V lost 8 bases, and 10 bases had no gene match. The CDR3 totals 15 residues. In germline, CDR1 is ENHRY, CDR2 SYGVKD. The CDR3: CAIARDRVTTDTQYF. For the CDR3, the DNA is TGTGCCATCGCAAGGGACAGAGTAACCACAGATACGCAGTATTTT.

The rearrangement links TRBV9 to TRBJ1-2; D is ambiguous. Germline V gene lookup returns CDR1 SGDLS and CDR2 YYNGEE. The CDR3 loop spans 15 amino acids. The ends were cut back, 5 bases at V and 3 bases at J, with 17 bases in the middle. Here the CDR3 DNA reads TGTGCCAGCAGGGTTGATGCCGGGTCTTACTATGGCTACACCTTC. Amino acids: CASRVDAGSYYGYTF.

This clone was picked up one time. The chain has TRBV28 and TRBJ1-1; tentative D call: TRBD1 (5 bases). The length of the CDR3 is 15 residues. Per the germline V gene, CDR1 is MDHEN and CDR2 is SYDVKM. Trimming pared 3 bases from V and 5 bases from J, leaving 16 bases between. The CDR3 nucleotides read TGTGCCAGCAGTTTCCCGCCGACCGGGGGGACTGAAGCTTTCTTT. It specifies CASSFPPTGGTEAFF.

This rearrangement joins TRBV6-5 to TRBJ1-1, with D maybe TRBD1 (6 bases). CDR1 is MNHEY and CDR2 is SVGAGI in the germline V gene. The V end was cut by 2 bases, the J end by 6 bases, with 13 bases between. This CDR3 spans 14 amino acids. Here the CDR3 reads CASSYLSRGAEAFF. For the CDR3, the DNA is TGTGCCAGCAGTTACCTATCCAGGGGAGCTGAAGCTTTCTTT.

The chain carries TRBV7-8 and TRBJ2-3, with unresolved D. This CDR3 region has 14 residues. V dropped 5 bases and J dropped 1 base, with 10 bases sitting between them. The germline V gene encodes CDR1 SGHVS and CDR2 FQNEAQ. In DNA form, the CDR3 reads TGTGCCAGCAGCCCCCGGCAGGGCACAGATACGCAGTATTTT. Amino acid sequence: CASSPRQGTDTQYF.

This chain uses TRBV11-1 with TRBJ1-2; TRBD1 matches at 7 bases. Germline V gene data show CDR1 as SGHAT and CDR2 as FQDESV (reference sequence). V gave up 5 bases and J gave up 5 bases; unmatched junction bases: 20. This CDR3 comprises 18 residues. The CDR3: CASSPLPRTGGIVYGYTF. The DNA of the CDR3 is TGTGCCAGCAGCCCCCTACCCCGGACAGGCGGAATAGTATATGGCTACACCTTC.

The chain has TRBV7-9 and TRBJ1-2; D remains ambiguous. The germline V and J ends were trimmed by 5 bases and 2 bases, with 12 bases remaining between them. Germline values: CDR1 SEHNR, CDR2 FQNEAQ (reference sequence). This CDR3 contains 14 residues. CDR3 protein: CASSAFDWNYGYTF. CDR3 sequence (DNA): TGTGCCAGCAGCGCATTCGACTGGAACTATGGCTACACCTTC. The whole variable domain, filled in from reference TRBV7-9 and TRBJ1-2, reads DTGVSQNPRHKITKRGQNVTFRCDPISEHNRLYWYRQTLGQGPEFLTYFQNEAQLEKSRLLSDRFSAERPKGSFSTLEIQRTEQGDSAMYLCASSAFDWNYGYTFGSGTRLTVV.

The CDR3 sequence: CASSFPGGGELFF. The DNA for the CDR3 is TGTGCCAGCAGTTTCCCAGGGGGCGGGGAGCTGTTTTTT. The gene calls are TRBV11-2 and TRBJ2-2; 7 bases match TRBD1. The CDR3 is 13 residues long. V lost 6 bases, J lost 7 bases, and 5 bases stayed unmatched. Germline V CDR1 and CDR2: SGHAT, FQNNGV.

The V and J genes are TRBV7-6 and TRBJ1-1; weak D call: TRBD1 (6 bases). CDR3 length equals 16 residues. CDR1 and CDR2 from the germline V gene are SGHVS and FNYEAQ. Trimming pared 3 bases from V and 5 bases from J, leaving 19 bases between. CDR3 amino acids: CASSFGRKPQGTEAFF. The CDR3 DNA reads as TGTGCCAGCAGCTTTGGTCGCAAACCCCAGGGGACTGAAGCTTTCTTT.

This chain links TRBV9 with TRBJ2-1; tentative D call: TRBD1 (5 bases). The germline CDR1 and CDR2 sequences are SGDLS and YYNGEE. Trimming pared 1 base from V and 1 base from J, leaving 9 bases between. This CDR3 is built from 15 residues. Written as DNA, the CDR3 is TGTGCCAGCAGCGTATTCCAGGGATCCTACAATGAGCAGTTCTTC. Its protein product is CASSVFQGSYNEQFF.

V is TRBV7-6 and J is TRBJ1-5, with 7 bases fitting TRBD1. The CDR3 contains 15 residues. Germline V lookup: CDR1 SGHVS, CDR2 FNYEAQ. The V and J ends lost 1 base and 1 base, in that order; junction bases with no gene match: 1. Here the CDR3 reads CASSLGTGSNQPQHF. The CDR3 nucleotides are TGTGCCAGCAGCTTAGGGACAGGAAGCAATCAGCCCCAGCATTTT.

This sequence joins TRBV5-6 and TRBJ2-1; TRBD2 matches 8 bases. V was pared by 0 bases and J by 3 bases, with 5 bases of the junction left unmatched. Germline V gene lookup returns CDR1 SGHDT and CDR2 YYEEEE. The CDR3 is 16 residues long. Here the CDR3 reads CASSLAGSGVYNEQFF. CDR3 DNA: TGTGCCAGCAGCTTGGCCGGTAGCGGGGTCTACAATGAGCAGTTCTTC. Full variable domain (remainder filled in from reference TRBV5-6 and TRBJ2-1): DAGVTQSPTHLIKTRGQQVTLRCSPKSGHDTVSWYQQALGQGPQFIFQYYEEEERQRGNFPDRFSGHQFPNYSSELNVNALLLGDSALYLCASSLAGSGVYNEQFFGPGTRLTVL.

The V and J genes are TRBV19 and TRBJ1-2; tentatively, D is TRBD1 (6 bases). V was clipped by 10 bases and J by 5 bases, with 11 bases between them. This CDR3 contains 11 residues. Germline V gene data show CDR1 as LNHDA and CDR2 as SQIVND (reference sequence). Written as DNA, the CDR3 is TGTGCCACCTTGGACAGTTATGGCTACACCTTC. This translates into CATLDSYGYTF. Filled out from reference TRBV19 and TRBJ1-2, the complete variable domain reads DGGITQSPKYLFRKEGQNVTLSCEQNLNHDAMYWYRQDPGQGLRLIYYSQIVNDFQKGDIAEGYSVSREKKESFPLTVTSAQKNPTAFYLCATLDSYGYTFGSGTRLTVV.

The rearrangement uses TRBV11-2 and TRBJ1-5; D is unresolved. The CDR3 is 16 residues long. Between the trimmed V and J ends, which lost 1 base and 0 bases, there was a span of 10 bases. CDR1 and CDR2 (germline): SGHAT, FQNNGV. The CDR3 is CASSLVGGYSNQPQHF. CDR3 bases: TGTGCCAGCAGCTTAGTTGGCGGTTATAGCAATCAGCCCCAGCATTTT.

The chain couples TRBV7-8 to TRBJ1-1; D may be TRBD1 (5 bases). Trimming stripped 3 bases from V and 0 bases from J, with 23 bases between. CDR3 length: 19 amino acids. Per germline, CDR1 SGHVS and CDR2 FQNEAQ. CDR3 nucleotide sequence: TGTGCCAGCAGCTTGCGGGGTCAAGGGGTGGGAGTTATGAACACTGAAGCTTTCTTT. Translation: CASSLRGQGVGVMNTEAFF.